This is a list of T cell receptor beta chains from one sample in a study of CD8 T cells in ankylosing spondylitis. TCRdb fed the 5' RACE reads into MiXCR, producing one record per CDR3 protein. The table includes about 390,000 distinct CDR3 sequences, under 25% detected once. The sequencing input was blood, either unsorted or a sorted T cell fraction (not recorded which). The source of these receptors is a male donor with ankylosing spondylitis. Both conserved end residues are part of each CDR3. D genes are given only for firm matches. Only some rows state a clone size, as once, few, many or a class for expanded clones.

>TRBJ2-7|TRBV20-1|NA|NA
CSASTGYEQYF
>TRBJ2-1|TRBV20-1|TRBD2|NA
CSAREPFGTRGKGNEQFF
>TRBJ1-1|TRBV6-6|NA|NA
CASRGANTEAFF
>TRBJ2-3|TRBV10-3|NA|few
CAISGGTETSTDTQYF
>TRBJ2-3|TRBV5-1|NA|NA
CASSLEVAWSTDTQYF
>TRBJ2-6|TRBV19|NA|few
CASSISRVGANVLTF
>TRBJ2-7|TRBV12-3/TRBV12-4|TRBD1|many
CASSLGGGQSYEQYF
>TRBJ1-2|TRBV2|NA|NA
CASSAGGPGTYTF
>TRBJ2-7|TRBV29-1|TRBD1|NA
CSVESKDRGFYEQYF
>TRBJ1-2|TRBV20-1|NA|many
CSATRAGAAYGYTF
>TRBJ2-7|TRBV15|NA|NA
CATSREQGLTYEQYF
>TRBJ2-2|TRBV9|TRBD2|few
CASSSRSGREPGELFF
>TRBJ1-5|TRBV12-3/TRBV12-4|NA|few
CASRGTLNQPQHF
>TRBJ2-1|TRBV7-2|NA|few
CASSFTMYNEQFF
>TRBJ2-4|TRBV27|TRBD1|NA
CASSPRRRGQGAGAKNIQYF
>TRBJ2-3|TRBV4-1|NA|NA
CASSQDPPNTQYF
>TRBJ2-3|TRBV29-1|TRBD1|NA
CSVNTGGTDTQYF
>TRBJ2-1|TRBV7-9|NA|NA
CASSLEWRTEQFF
>TRBJ2-5|TRBV2|TRBD2|once
CASTREGQRTQYF
>TRBJ2-1|TRBV11-1|TRBD2|NA
CASARMGLAGSGSYNEQFF
>TRBJ2-1|TRBV29-1|TRBD1|few
CSEGQGVDNEQFF
>TRBJ2-4|TRBV7-8|NA|few
CASSSPGLINIQYF
>TRBJ1-6|TRBV5-1|NA|few
CASSLEGQGTTLNSPLHF